This record concerns one TCR beta chain sequence. The junction does not match germline at one end; this may be a read error. The data are from a study of blood T cell repertoires in COVID-19. In the study overall: The origin of the acute and convalescent COVID-19 samples was the United States, Italy and Spain.

Original handling: Amplification from reference gene primers served as the basis for estimated nucleated cell counts. Clones were read by immunoSEQ multiplex PCR, and TCRdb kept only the in-frame ones, dropping some. V and J calls and clone size are given by that table; D and trimming were obtained from the DNA. Of 300,000 to 500,000 clones listed, approximately 90% were seen once; the top ten hold around 0.97%. This CDR3 comprises 13 residues. In germline, CDR1 is SQVTM, CDR2 ANQGSEA. Specimen: PBMCs or T cells enriched from blood (not recorded which). The TCR originated in a woman aged 25-40 years with acute COVID-19. This rearrangement joins TRBV29-1 to TRBJ1-2; D may be TRBD1 (5 bases). The chain's CDR3 is CSVPGSPNYDYTF. For the CDR3, the DNA is TGCAGCGTTCCAGGGTCCCCTAACTATGACTACACCTTC.